This T cell receptor (beta chain) was profiled in a study of PD-1 blockade in classical Hodgkin lymphoma. Study observations and caveats: Diversity in CD4+ TCRs, unlike that measured in CD8+ TCRs, had risen significantly by C4D1. In newly diagnosed patients, baseline TCR diversity was reportedly below that of healthy donors.

This CDR3 spans 14 amino acids. CDR1 and CDR2 from the germline V gene are LNHDA and SQIVND (reference sequence). The ends were cut back, 2 bases at V and 5 bases at J, with 13 bases in the middle. On this clone itself: Its target is unknown.

Brentuximab vedotin exposure varied, and every patient relapsed after autologous stem cell transplantation. Best responses included complete response and partial response; otherwise, the best response was progressive disease. This table comes from immunoSEQ multiplex PCR, and its TCRdb copy is limited to in-frame clones, with some not included. Counted here are about 7,100 clones, about 74% occurring once; the ten biggest clones make up about three fifths. Sequenced material: peripheral blood mononuclear cells (PBMCs), taken at baseline. This rearrangement joins TRBV19 to TRBJ2-7; D gene unclear. The clonotype was recovered from a human donor with classical Hodgkin lymphoma. The CDR3 is CASSISGASDEQYF. The CDR3, as DNA: TGTGCCAGTAGTATATCAGGTGCCTCAGACGAGCAGTACTTC.